The 13 T cell receptor beta chains listed next were all sequenced from one sample in a study of spatial heterogeneity in lung cancer. The time point denotes: sample taken at primary tumor resection. In each case, whole RNA from tumor, nontumor lung or frozen PBMC was sequenced unsorted. A single record per CDR3 protein comes from TCRdb applying MiXCR to the 5' RACE reads. This sample has around 63,000 distinct CDR3 sequences; roughly 8% occur once, and the top ten carry about 14%. The sample here was PBMCs, taken at surgery. All receptors come from a female donor with early-stage non-small cell lung cancer.

This clonotype was counted between two and nine times. This chain uses TRBV15 with TRBJ2-5; D might be TRBD1 or TRBD2, each matching 6 bases. Trimming left V 0 bases short and J 5 bases short, with 16 bases between. Germline values: CDR1 LNHNV, CDR2 YYDKDF (reference sequence). The length of the CDR3 is 16 residues. CDR3 coding DNA: TGTGCCACCAGCAGAGATGCGGGGACACGGGGGGAGACCCAGTACTTC. It yields the protein CATSRDAGTRGETQYF.

This clonotype occurred many times. The chain combines TRBV14 with TRBJ2-4, with 7 bases aligning to TRBD1. This CDR3 has 16 amino acids. The ends lost 1 base at V and 5 bases at J; junction bases unmatched: 8. The germline V gene encodes CDR1 SGHDN and CDR2 FVKESK. The CDR3 DNA sequence: TGTGCCAGCAGCCAAGGACAGGGCCCCCACGAAAACATTCAGTACTTC. This translates into CASSQGQGPHENIQYF.

This clonotype came up many times. The V and J genes are TRBV11-2 and TRBJ1-1; 7 bases are a match to TRBD1. Germline trimming cut 3 bases from V and 6 bases from J; bases unmatched to any gene: 10. This CDR3 has 15 residues. Germline CDR1 reads SGHAT; CDR2 reads FQNNGV. The DNA of the CDR3 is TGTGCCAGCAGCTTTGGGCAGGGGGAGTGGGCTGAAGCTTTCTTT. The encoded protein is CASSFGQGEWAEAFF.

On this clonotype itself: Mismatch with germline at one junction end may stem from a read error. The chain has TRBV20-1 and TRBJ2-4; D perhaps matches TRBD2 (5 bases). Germline CDR1 is DFQATT and CDR2 is SNEGSKA (reference sequence). This CDR3 contains 15 residues. The CDR3: CSARDGALAKNIQCF. DNA of the CDR3: TGCAGTGCTAGAGACGGAGCCCTAGCCAAAAACATTCAGTGCTTC.

In its sample, this clonotype was seen many times. The chain links TRBV21-1 to TRBJ2-7. TRBV21-1 is designated a pseudogene. The CDR3 is 13 residues long. The CDR3 spells CASSKAGGDEQYF. The CDR3, as DNA: TGTGCCAGCAGCAAAGCAGGTGGGGACGAGCAGTACTTC.

This clonotype was detected a few times. The rearrangement links TRBV5-4 to TRBJ2-1; 9 bases fit TRBD1. With V trimmed by 4 bases and J by 7 bases, 9 bases remained unmatched. CDR1 is SGHNT, CDR2 YYREEE, per germline (reference sequence). The CDR3 runs to 15 residues. CDR3 nucleotide sequence: TGTGCCAGCAGCCCGCGACAGGGGGTTGGAAATGAGCAGTTCTTC. It translates to CASSPRQGVGNEQFF.

This clonotype was recorded a few times. The chain links TRBV14 to TRBJ2-7; D is uncertain. This CDR3 comprises 14 residues. Trimming pared 0 bases from V and 3 bases from J, leaving 9 bases between. Per germline, CDR1 SGHDN and CDR2 FVKESK. CDR3 sequence reads: CASSQDPAVYEQYF. The CDR3, as DNA: TGTGCCAGCAGCCAAGATCCCGCGGTCTACGAGCAGTACTTC.

This clonotype was seen only a few times. The rearrangement uses TRBV5-1 and TRBJ2-4; no clear D. V lost 4 bases and J lost 1, with 9 bases in between. From germline, CDR1 is SGHRS and CDR2 YFSETQ. The CDR3 sequence is 14 residues long. This chain's CDR3 is CASSDQVAKNIQYF. DNA of the CDR3: TGCGCCAGCAGCGATCAAGTTGCCAAAAACATTCAGTACTTC.

CDR3 protein: CASRGGQYSNQPQHF. CDR3 in DNA: TGTGCCAGCAGGGGGGGACAGTATAGCAATCAGCCCCAGCATTTT. The chain recombines TRBV5-8 with TRBJ1-5; 7 bases agree with TRBD1. The germline gives CDR1 SGHTS, CDR2 YDEGEE. The CDR3 consists of 15 residues. The V segment lost 5 bases and the J segment 0 bases; nucleotides outside the gene matches: 5.

This clonotype came up a few times. The chain recombines TRBV28 with TRBJ2-7, with D hard to call. The CDR3 is 15 residues long. The V gene lost 5 bases and the J gene lost 3 bases, with 17 bases spanning the gap. The germline V gene has CDR1 MDHEN and CDR2 SYDVKM. The CDR3 sequence: CASSLGPPKNYEQYF. The CDR3, as DNA: TGTGCCAGCAGTCTAGGACCGCCTAAGAACTACGAGCAGTACTTC.

This clonotype was detected ten times or more. This rearrangement joins TRBV5-1 to TRBJ1-2; a weak D match, TRBD1 (6 bases). CDR1 is SGHRS and CDR2 is YFSETQ in the germline V gene. V dropped 6 bases and J dropped 6 bases, with 21 bases sitting between them. CDR3 length: 15 amino acids. CDR3 nucleotides: TGCGCCAGCACCCTCCTCGGGGGGCAAATGGATGGCTACACCTTC. This gives the protein CASTLLGGQMDGYTF.

On this clonotype: A much larger clonotype is one base distant, so this may be a read error. V usage is TRBV28 and J usage is TRBJ2-7; possibly TRBD1 or TRBD2 for D (5 bases each). This CDR3 is 17 amino acids long. CDR1 MDHEN and CDR2 SYDVKM come from the germline V gene. This CDR3 is CVSSFPSGGGSSYEQYF. In DNA form, the CDR3 reads TGTGTCAGCAGTTTTCCTTCCGGTGGGGGAAGCTCCTACGAGCAGTACTTC.

A few counts support this clonotype. The rearrangement uses TRBV7-2 and TRBJ2-2; D remains ambiguous. V gave up 1 base and J gave up 6 bases, with 6 bases separating them. CDR1 SGHTA and CDR2 FQGNSA come from the germline V gene. The CDR3 contains 13 residues. CDR3 bases: TGTGCCAGCAGCTTAGGGTTGCCCGGGGAGCTGTTTTTT. It yields the protein CASSLGLPGELFF.